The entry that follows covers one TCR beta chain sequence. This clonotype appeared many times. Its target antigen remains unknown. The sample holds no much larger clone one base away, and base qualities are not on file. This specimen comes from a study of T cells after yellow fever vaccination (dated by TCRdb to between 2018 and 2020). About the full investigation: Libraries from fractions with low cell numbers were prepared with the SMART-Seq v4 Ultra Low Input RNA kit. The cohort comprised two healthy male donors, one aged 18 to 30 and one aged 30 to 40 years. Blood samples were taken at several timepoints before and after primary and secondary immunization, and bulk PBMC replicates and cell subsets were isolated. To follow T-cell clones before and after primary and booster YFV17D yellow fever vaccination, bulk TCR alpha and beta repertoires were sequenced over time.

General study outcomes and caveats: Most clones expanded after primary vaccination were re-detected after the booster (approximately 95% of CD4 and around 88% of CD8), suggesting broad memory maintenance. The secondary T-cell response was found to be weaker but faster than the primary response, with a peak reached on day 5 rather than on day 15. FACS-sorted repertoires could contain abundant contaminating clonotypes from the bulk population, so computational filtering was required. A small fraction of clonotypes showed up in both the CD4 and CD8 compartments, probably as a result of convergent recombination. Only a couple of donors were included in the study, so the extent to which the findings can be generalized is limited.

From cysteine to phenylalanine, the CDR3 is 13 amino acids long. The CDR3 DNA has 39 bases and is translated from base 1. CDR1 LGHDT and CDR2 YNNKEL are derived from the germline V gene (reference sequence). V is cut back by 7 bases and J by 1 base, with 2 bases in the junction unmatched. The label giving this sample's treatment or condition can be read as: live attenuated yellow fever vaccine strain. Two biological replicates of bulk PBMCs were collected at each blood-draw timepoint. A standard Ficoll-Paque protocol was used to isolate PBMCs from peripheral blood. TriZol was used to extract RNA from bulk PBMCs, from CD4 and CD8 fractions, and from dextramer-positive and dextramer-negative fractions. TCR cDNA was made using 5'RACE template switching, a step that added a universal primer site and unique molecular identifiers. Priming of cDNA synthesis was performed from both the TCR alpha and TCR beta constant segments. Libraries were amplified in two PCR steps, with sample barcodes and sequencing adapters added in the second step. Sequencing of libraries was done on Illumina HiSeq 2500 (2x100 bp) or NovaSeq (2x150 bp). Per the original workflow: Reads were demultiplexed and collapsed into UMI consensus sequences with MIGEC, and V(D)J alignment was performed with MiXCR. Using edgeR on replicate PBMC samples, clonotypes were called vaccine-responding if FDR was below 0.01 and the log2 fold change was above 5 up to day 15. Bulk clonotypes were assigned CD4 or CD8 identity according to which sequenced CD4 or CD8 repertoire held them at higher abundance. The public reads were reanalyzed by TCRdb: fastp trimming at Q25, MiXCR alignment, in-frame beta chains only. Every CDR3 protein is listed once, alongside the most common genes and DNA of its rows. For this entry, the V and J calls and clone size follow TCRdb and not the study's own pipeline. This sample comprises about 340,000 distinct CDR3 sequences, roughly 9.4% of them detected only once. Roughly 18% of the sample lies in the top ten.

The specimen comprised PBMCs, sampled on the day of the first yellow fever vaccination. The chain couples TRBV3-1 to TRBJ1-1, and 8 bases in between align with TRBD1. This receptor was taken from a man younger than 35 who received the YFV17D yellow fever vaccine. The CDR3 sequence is CASTGQGNTEAFF. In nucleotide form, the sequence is TGTGCCAGCACAGGACAGGGGAACACTGAAGCTTTCTTT.